The 25 T cell receptor beta chains presented below share a single source sample, sequenced in a study of blood T cells in healthy people across ages. Primers used in a second PCR of roughly 7 to 11 cycles were a sample-barcoded 5' primer and a J-beta primer mix. TCRdb redid the calling of the 5' RACE reads with MiXCR, one entry per CDR3 protein. The top ten hold less than 5% of the sample, which has some 1.5 million distinct CDR3 sequences, 40% to 45% seen once. Sequencing was done on a sample of blood. The receptors shown here come from a young woman in good health.

The rearrangement joins TRBV12-3 or TRBV12-4 to TRBJ2-1; TRBD2 matches 13 bases. The CDR3 is 19 residues long. After removal of 6 bases from V and 8 bases from J, the junction contained 19 bases not matched to a gene. The DNA for the CDR3 is TGTGCCAGCAGCCATTATATCCTGACTAGCGGGGGGTCGGGCGATGAGCAGTTCTTC. Its protein product is CASSHYILTSGGSGDEQFF.

This clonotype appeared a few times. This chain connects TRBV6-6 to TRBJ1-2; 9 positions match TRBD1. The CDR3 loop spans 14 amino acids. The V gene end was trimmed by 6 bases and the J gene end by 6 bases; junction bases not matched to a gene: 8. Per the germline V gene, CDR1 is MNHNY and CDR2 is SVGAGI (reference sequence). The CDR3 DNA reads as TGTGCCAGCAGGACCGGGACAGGGTCGGATGGCTACACCTTC. Its protein is CASRTGTGSDGYTF.

The chain uses TRBV6-2 or TRBV6-3 and TRBJ1-5; the D is unclear. Trimming removed 4 bases at V and 2 bases at J, with 21 bases between. CDR1 and CDR2 from the germline V gene are MNHEY and SVGEGT. There are 18 residues in the CDR3. The DNA of the CDR3 is TGTGCCAGCAGTTCCGTCATCGCTCGGGGAGTAGGCAATCAGCCCCAGCATTTT. Its protein is CASSSVIARGVGNQPQHF.

The chain uses TRBV12-3 or TRBV12-4 and TRBJ1-1; the match to TRBD1 covers 9 bases. CDR3 length equals 13 residues. Trimming took 5 bases from V and 5 from J; bases not matched to a gene: 3. The CDR3 DNA reads as TGTGCCAGCAGTGGACAGGGGTGGACTGAAGCTTTCTTT. Residues: CASSGQGWTEAFF.

The rearrangement links TRBV18 to TRBJ1-2; D gene unclear. The CDR3 extends over 13 amino acids. V lost 1 base and J 6 bases, leaving 9 bases between the germline ends. The germline V gene has CDR1 KGHSH and CDR2 LQKENI. The CDR3 loop is CASSPRELDGYTF. DNA for the CDR3: TGTGCCAGCTCACCACGGGAGCTTGATGGCTACACCTTC.

The J gene is TRBJ1-6, the V gene TRBV21-1; TRBD1 is the table's D call, not checked against the DNA. TRBV21-1 is labeled a pseudogene. This CDR3 region has 15 residues. The CDR3 sequence: CASSKDRVRNSPLHF. The CDR3 DNA sequence: TGTGCCAGCAGCAAAGACAGGGTCCGTAATTCACCCCTCCACTTT.

A few counts support this clonotype. The rearrangement links TRBV12-3 or TRBV12-4 to TRBJ2-5; 12 positions agree with TRBD2. The length of the CDR3 is 14 residues. The V gene end was trimmed by 6 bases and the J gene end by 11 bases; junction bases not matched to a gene: 10. The CDR3 DNA follows: TGTGCCAGCAGCCGACTAGCGGGGGACAATGAGCAGTACTTC. Translation gives CASSRLAGDNEQYF.

The DNA for the CDR3 is TGTGCTAGTGGTTTGTACCTGCCGGGTTCCAATGAGCAGTTCTTC. Translation: CASGLYLPGSNEQFF. This chain uses TRBV12-5 with TRBJ2-1, with unresolved D. The CDR3 runs 15 residues. Germline CDR1 and CDR2: LGHNT and FRNRAP. V gave up 2 bases and J gave up 6 bases, with 14 bases separating them.

The rearrangement joins TRBV7-9 to TRBJ2-1, with 13 nucleotides matching TRBD2. Germline V gives CDR1 SEHNR, CDR2 FQNEAQ (reference sequence). J gave up 10 bases and V 5 bases, and 8 bases lay outside the gene matches. This CDR3 is 15 amino acids long. The CDR3 spells CASSQLAGGPLEQFF. The CDR3 DNA is TGTGCCAGCAGCCAACTAGCGGGAGGGCCCTTGGAGCAGTTCTTC.

V usage is TRBV29-1 and J usage is TRBJ1-1; unclear D gene. The V end lost 1 base, the J end lost 2 bases, and 5 bases lay between the germline ends. Looked up from germline, CDR1 is SQVTM and CDR2 is ANQGSEA. The CDR3 is 12 amino acids. CDR3 sequence (DNA): TGCAGCGTTGAAGGTTTTAACACTGAAGCTTTCTTT. It yields the protein CSVEGFNTEAFF. Full variable domain (rest looked up from reference TRBV29-1 and TRBJ1-1): SAVISQKPSRDICQRGTSLTIQCQVDSQVTMMFWYRQQPGQSLTLIATANQGSEATYESGFVIDKFPISRPNLTFSTLTVSNMSPEDSSIYLCSVEGFNTEAFFGQGTRLTVV.

The chain uses TRBV20-1 and TRBJ2-7, with 11 bases lining up with TRBD2. V shed 6 bases and J 2 bases; nucleotides not matched to a gene: 12. Germline CDR1 is DFQATT and CDR2 is SNEGSKA (reference sequence). There are 16 residues in the CDR3. Here the CDR3 reads CSASYSGTSGPYEQYF. For the CDR3, the DNA is TGCAGTGCCTCATATAGTGGGACTAGCGGTCCCTACGAGCAGTACTTC.

The sample holds many counts of this clonotype. The rearrangement links TRBV10-3 to TRBJ2-1; possible D gene TRBD1, 5 bases. The CDR3 has 15 amino acids. The germline V and J ends were trimmed by 3 bases and 10 bases, with 19 bases remaining between them. Germline V gene lookup returns CDR1 ENHRY and CDR2 SYGVKD. The CDR3: CAISDGSATPGEQFF. The CDR3 region has the DNA TGTGCCATCAGTGATGGATCAGCGACCCCAGGGGAGCAGTTCTTC.

The chain is built from TRBV3-1 and TRBJ2-5; the D gene could be TRBD1 or TRBD2 (5 bases each). The J call may be incorrect, as the DNA end agrees better with TRBJ2-7. The CDR3 spans 14 residues. Germline V gene lookup returns CDR1 LGHDT and CDR2 YNNKEL (reference sequence). The chain's CDR3 is CASSQRGPEDEQYF. Written as DNA, the CDR3 is TGTGCCAGCAGCCAGAGGGGTCCAGAGGACGAGCAGTACTTC.

About this clonotype itself: One base away lies a much larger clone, so this may be a sequencing read error. The rearrangement joins TRBV15 to TRBJ1-2; D is unresolved. Trimming stripped 4 bases from V and 7 bases from J, with 19 bases between. CDR1 is LNHNV, CDR2 YYDKDF, per germline (reference sequence). The CDR3 is 15 amino acids. In DNA, the CDR3 is TGTGCCACCAGCATTGCCCATGTACAGATGGGTGGCTACACCTTC. As protein: CATSIAHVQMGGYTF.

The V call is TRBV12-3 or TRBV12-4, the J call TRBJ2-7; a possible D gene is TRBD1 (5 bases). V was pared by 4 bases and J by 5 bases, with 15 bases between. This CDR3 has 14 residues. The CDR3 region is CASSSISRGHEQYF. The CDR3 DNA reads as TGTGCCAGCAGTTCAATTTCAAGGGGCCACGAGCAGTACTTC.

This clonotype has only a few counts. The CDR3 sequence is CASSLLDRGINEQYF. CDR3 DNA: TGCGCCAGCAGCTTGCTGGACAGGGGGATCAATGAGCAGTACTTC. The chain couples TRBV5-1 to TRBJ2-1, with TRBD1 matching 10 bases. The better agreement between TRBJ2-7 and the DNA end casts doubt on the J call. Per the germline V gene, CDR1 is SGHRS and CDR2 is YFSETQ. This CDR3 has 15 residues.

The rearrangement uses TRBV5-1 and TRBJ2-1, with a possible D match to TRBD2 (6 bases). The length of the CDR3 is 14 residues. Germline CDR1 SGHRS, CDR2 YFSETQ. The germline V and J ends were trimmed by 4 bases and 10 bases, with 18 bases remaining between them. For the CDR3, the DNA is TGCGCCAGCAGCCCAGACTGCGGGGCATACGAGCAGTTCTTC. Translated: CASSPDCGAYEQFF.

The genes are TRBV27 and TRBJ2-5; D is possibly TRBD2 (6 bases). The ends were cut back, 5 bases at V and 4 bases at J, with 17 bases in the middle. This CDR3 spans 15 amino acids. The germline V gene has CDR1 MNHEY and CDR2 SMNVEV (reference sequence). CDR3 sequence (DNA): TGTGCCAGCAGTCGGAGGGCTTCGGATCTAGAGACCCAGTACTTC. This encodes CASSRRASDLETQYF.

This clonotype was detected only once. The rearrangement uses TRBV7-2 and TRBJ2-3; 8 nucleotides line up with TRBD2. Per germline, CDR1 SGHTA and CDR2 FQGNSA. V was clipped by 1 base and J by 4 bases; unmatched bases: 10. The CDR3 consists of 17 residues. The CDR3 sequence is CASSLVAGTRGSDTQYF. As DNA, the CDR3 is TGTGCCAGCAGCTTAGTCGCCGGGACTAGGGGCTCAGATACGCAGTATTTT.

The genes are TRBV7-6 and TRBJ2-7, with 7 bases that match TRBD2. Trimming took 1 base from V and 2 from J; bases not matched to a gene: 5. The CDR3 spans 15 residues. The V gene's germline CDR1 is SGHVS and CDR2 FNYEAQ. The CDR3 region is CASSLVREGTYEQYF. DNA of the CDR3: TGTGCCAGCAGCTTAGTGAGGGAGGGAACCTACGAGCAGTACTTC.

J is TRBJ2-3 and V is TRBV29-1; possible D gene TRBD2, 5 bases. Trimming stripped 7 bases from V and 2 bases from J, with 16 bases between. The germline gives CDR1 SQVTM, CDR2 ANQGSEA. This CDR3 contains 14 residues. CDR3: CSASSGLHTDTQYF. The CDR3 DNA is TGCAGCGCTTCGAGCGGCTTACACACAGATACGCAGTATTTT.

This clonotype was picked up a small number of times. The J gene is TRBJ2-1, the V gene TRBV4-1; 8 nucleotides agree with TRBD2. The V and J ends lost 0 bases and 7 bases, in that order; junction bases with no gene match: 8. The CDR3 is 16 residues long. Germline lookup yields CDR1 MGHRA and CDR2 YSYEKL. CDR3 sequence reads: CASSQDPSGGGNEQFF. CDR3 bases: TGCGCCAGCAGCCAAGATCCCAGCGGGGGTGGGAATGAGCAGTTCTTC.

This clonotype occurred a few times. V and J are TRBV4-1 and TRBJ2-7, with 8 bases matching TRBD1. Germline CDR1 reads MGHRA; CDR2 reads YSYEKL. The V and J ends lost 3 bases and 2 bases, in that order; junction bases with no gene match: 3. The CDR3 is 14 residues long. CDR3 in DNA: TGCGCCAGCAGCCAGACAGGGGTGGCCTACGAGCAGTACTTC. Its translation: CASSQTGVAYEQYF.

This clonotype was found a few times. This chain links TRBV5-1 with TRBJ2-3; 8 bases map to TRBD2. Unmatched junction bases numbered 8, after V lost 1 base and J lost 4 bases. The V gene's germline CDR1 is SGHRS and CDR2 YFSETQ. This CDR3 is 16 amino acids long. The CDR3 region has the DNA TGCGCCAGCAGCTTGAGAGCGGGGGCCCGGGCAGATACGCAGTATTTT. Translated: CASSLRAGARADTQYF.

There are a few counts of this clonotype. The V and J genes are TRBV7-2 and TRBJ2-7, with D tentatively TRBD1 (6 bases). Germline-derived CDR1 and CDR2 are SGHTA and FQGNSA. The CDR3 is 15 amino acids. V lost 5 bases, J lost 4 bases, and 18 bases lay in between. The CDR3 spells CASSREGTLSYEQYF. CDR3 coding DNA: TGTGCCAGCAGCCGCGAGGGGACACTCTCGTACGAGCAGTACTTC.